This is a list of T cell receptor beta chains from one sample in a study of Graves' ophthalmopathy and Graves' hyperthyroidism. TCRdb reanalysed the multiplex PCR reads using MiXCR and keeps one entry per CDR3 protein. The table records about 550,000 distinct CDR3 sequences, approximately 35% of them present only once. Sequencing input: peripheral blood or thyroid tissue (not recorded which). These receptors all stem from an adult man with Graves' hyperthyroidism. The CDR3 runs from the conserved cysteine through the conserved F or W. The D gene is left open where the match is weak. Expanded clones are given a class, and other clones once, few, many or no size at all.

V gene	D gene	J gene	clone size	CDR3 protein	CDR3 DNA
TRBV11-2	TRBD1	TRBJ2-2	-	CASSFRDRGLGTGELFF	TGTGCCAGCAGCTTCCGGGACAGGGGTTTGGGCACCGGGGAGCTGTTTTTT
TRBV7-9	TRBD2	TRBJ2-3	-	CASSLAGGPSDTQYF	TGTGCCAGCAGCTTAGCGGGAGGGCCGTCAGATACGCAGTATTTT
TRBV7-2	-	TRBJ1-3	many	CASSSYLFSGNTIYF	TGTGCCAGCAGCTCCTACCTCTTTTCTGGAAACACCATATATTTT
TRBV12-3/TRBV12-4	-	TRBJ1-2	-	CASSLALGDIYGYTF	TGTGCCAGCAGTTTAGCTTTAGGGGACATCTATGGCTACACCTTC
TRBV9	-	TRBJ2-2	many	CASRAGLVGATGELFF	TGTGCCAGCAGAGCAGGTCTGGTAGGGGCCACCGGGGAGCTGTTTTTT
TRBV7-9	-	TRBJ1-1	many	CASSWDGPSEAFF	TGTGCCAGCAGCTGGGACGGACCTAGTGAAGCTTTCTTT
TRBV30	TRBD1	TRBJ2-5	-	CAWTRPGQVDQETQYF	TGTGCCTGGACCCGACCGGGACAGGTAGACCAAGAGACCCAGTACTTC
TRBV29-1	-	TRBJ2-7	-	CSVDTGITGELYF	TGCAGCGTTGACACAGGGATCACCGGGGAGCTGTACTTC
TRBV5-1	-	TRBJ1-6	many	CASNTGPSYNSPLHF	TGCGCCAGCAATACAGGGCCCTCCTATAATTCACCCCTCCACTTT
TRBV15	-	TRBJ1-2	-	CATSPGDLYGYTF	TGTGCCACCAGCCCCGGGGACCTCTATGGCTACACCTTC
TRBV7-3	-	TRBJ2-5	-	CASSSIPGRPREETRYF	TGTGCCAGCAGTTCGATTCCAGGACGTCCCAGGGAAGAGACCCGGTACTTC
TRBV3-1	-	TRBJ1-3	few	CASSQAPANTIYF	TGTGCCAGCAGCCAAGCCCCGGCCAACACCATATATTTT
TRBV19	-	TRBJ1-4	many	CASSTFDGVEKLFF	TGTGCCAGTTCCACCTTTGACGGAGTGGAAAAACTGTTTTTT
TRBV7-9	TRBD2	TRBJ2-7	many	CASSLTSGGPTPYEQYF	TGTGCCAGCAGCTTAACTAGCGGGGGCCCAACACCATACGAGCAGTACTTC
TRBV14	-	TRBJ1-2	many	CASSQRDSFYGYTF	TGTGCCAGCAGCCAACGCGACAGCTTCTATGGCTACACCTTC
TRBV10-3	-	TRBJ1-4	-	CAISDGASVEKTVF	TGTGCCATCAGTGACGGGGCCTCAGTGGAAAAAACTGTTTTT
TRBV12-3/TRBV12-4	-	TRBJ2-2	many	CASSPSGVDTGELFF	TGTGCCAGCAGCCCCTCGGGTGTTGACACCGGGGAGCTGTTTTTT
TRBV6-5	-	TRBJ1-1	many	CASSYSWNTEAFF	TGTGCCAGCAGTTACTCTTGGAACACTGAAGCTTTCTTT
TRBV11-3	TRBD1	TRBJ2-5	-	CASSLRQGDPSKGLETQYF	TGTGCCAGCAGCCTCCGACAGGGGGACCCCTCAAAGGGGCTTGAGACCCAGTACTTC
TRBV7-9	-	TRBJ2-5	many	CASSLAREMDKTQYF	TGTGCCAGCAGCTTAGCCAGGGAGATGGACAAGACCCAGTACTTC
TRBV9	TRBD1	TRBJ2-2	few	CASSGAGGSTGELFF	TGTGCCAGCAGCGGCGCAGGGGGTTCCACCGGGGAGCTGTTTTTT
TRBV5-1	-	TRBJ2-2	many	CASSLDRSNTGELFF	TGCGCCAGCAGCTTGGACAGGTCGAACACCGGGGAGCTGTTTTTT
TRBV20-1	-	TRBJ1-2	many	CSARGRGDGYTF	TGCAGTGCTAGAGGAAGAGGCGATGGCTACACCTTC
TRBV6-5	TRBD1	TRBJ1-1	few	CASNPGQGSPSSEAFF	TGTGCCAGCAACCCGGGACAGGGCTCCCCCAGCTCTGAAGCTTTCTTT
TRBV5-4	TRBD2	TRBJ2-5	many	CASRDGRDRGKETQYF	TGTGCCAGCAGGGATGGGAGGGACCGTGGGAAAGAGACCCAGTACTTC